These T cell receptor beta chains were read from a single sample in a study of PD-1 blockade in classical Hodgkin lymphoma. Repertoires were generated with immunoSEQ multiplex PCR, while TCRdb's copy carries only in-frame clones and drops some. The repertoire holds about 30,000 clones, with about 87% as singletons. Sequenced material: CD4+ T cells from blood. The receptors come from a human donor with classical Hodgkin lymphoma. Both conserved end residues are part of each CDR3. The order of the fields is J gene, clone size, V gene, D gene, CDR3 protein, CDR3 DNA. D genes are given only for firm matches. Expanded clones are given a class, and other clones once, few, many or no size at all.

>TRBJ2-1|NA|TRBV7-3|NA
CASSPPGGSYNEQFF
TGTGCCAGCAGCCCCCCTGGGGGATCCTACAATGAGCAGTTCTTC
>TRBJ2-3|NA|TRBV25-1|NA
CASSEGDSTDTQYF
TGTGCCAGCAGCGAAGGGGATAGCACAGATACGCAGTATTTT
>TRBJ2-7|NA|TRBV4-1|NA
CASSQDTVSSYEQYF
TGCGCCAGCAGCCAAGATACCGTGAGCTCCTACGAGCAGTACTTC
>TRBJ1-2|once|TRBV5-1|NA
CASSSHLKGGYTF
TGCGCCAGCAGCTCCCACCTAAAGGGTGGCTACACCTTC
>TRBJ2-5|NA|TRBV4-1|TRBD1
CASSRNRGQETQYF
TGCGCCAGCAGTCGCAACAGGGGCCAAGAGACCCAGTACTTC
>TRBJ1-2|few|TRBV5-1|NA
CASSLPNNYGYTF
TGCGCCAGCAGCCTACCTAATAACTATGGCTACACCTTC
>TRBJ2-2|NA|TRBV9|NA
CASSVEGVHLNTGELFF
TGTGCCAGCAGCGTAGAGGGAGTACACTTGAACACCGGGGAGCTGTTTTTT
>TRBJ2-5|once|TRBV5-4|TRBD1
CASSQQRTGETQYF
TGTGCCAGCAGCCAGCAACGGACAGGAGAGACCCAGTACTTC
>TRBJ2-7|NA|TRBV19|TRBD2
CASSIVSAGDIYEQYF
TGTGCCAGTAGTATAGTATCAGCGGGAGATATTTACGAGCAGTACTTC
>TRBJ1-1|few|TRBV18|NA
CASSPRRDTEAFF
TGTGCCAGCTCACCCCGGAGGGACACTGAAGCTTTCTTT
>TRBJ1-1|NA|TRBV6-6|NA
CASKNTEAFF
TGTGCCAGCAAGAACACTGAAGCTTTCTTT
>TRBJ2-3|NA|TRBV5-1|TRBD2
CASSEGLATDTQYF
TGCGCCAGCAGCGAGGGACTAGCAACAGATACGCAGTATTTT
>TRBJ1-3|once|TRBV2|TRBD1
CASTTGLLGNTIYF
TGTGCCAGTACGACAGGGCTTCTTGGAAACACCATATATTTT
>TRBJ1-5|NA|TRBV7-8|NA
CASSLGISRALGNQPQHF
TGTGCCAGCAGCTTAGGGATCTCTCGGGCCTTGGGCAATCAGCCCCAGCATTTT
>TRBJ2-2|once|TRBV29-1|NA
CSVGRENTGELFF
TGCAGCGTTGGGCGGGAGAACACCGGGGAGCTGTTTTTT
>TRBJ2-1|NA|TRBV5-1|NA
CASSLGGGSYNEQFF
TGCGCCAGCAGCCTTGGCGGAGGGTCCTACAATGAGCAGTTCTTC
>TRBJ1-5|NA|TRBV7-2|NA
CASSLAGLSNQPQHF
TGTGCCAGCAGCTTAGCGGGGCTGAGCAATCAGCCCCAGCATTTT
>TRBJ2-1|NA|TRBV4-1|NA
CASSQDPSNADYNEQFF
TGCGCCAGCAGCCAGGACCCAAGTAACGCCGACTACAATGAGCAGTTCTTC
>TRBJ2-2|once|TRBV15|NA
CATSARDLRAGELFF
TGTGCCACCAGCGCCCGGGACCTCCGGGCCGGGGAGCTGTTTTTT
>TRBJ1-1|NA|TRBV11-1|NA
CASSFDRGTEAFF
TGTGCCAGCAGCTTCGATCGGGGGACTGAAGCTTTCTTT
>TRBJ2-1|NA|TRBV11-2|NA
CASSLWDYEQFF
TGTGCCAGCAGCTTGTGGGACTATGAGCAGTTCTTC
>TRBJ2-6|NA|TRBV5-4|TRBD2
CASSPGLAGDGANVLTF
TGTGCCAGCAGCCCGGGACTAGCGGGAGATGGGGCCAACGTCCTGACTTTC
>TRBJ1-3|NA|TRBV19|NA
CASSIEPRAQSTIYF
TGTGCCAGTAGTATAGAACCCAGGGCCCAGAGCACCATATATTTT
>TRBJ2-7|once|TRBV4-2|NA
CASSQDWTPSYEQYF
TGTGCCAGCAGCCAAGACTGGACTCCTTCCTACGAGCAGTACTTC
>TRBJ1-3|NA|TRBV6-5|NA
CASSYGRAGNTIYF
TGTGCCAGCAGTTACGGCAGGGCGGGAAACACCATATATTTT
>TRBJ1-5|NA|TRBV6-1|NA
CASSDGNSNQPQHF
TGTGCCAGCAGTGACGGGAATAGCAATCAGCCCCAGCATTTT
>TRBJ1-2|NA|TRBV20-1|NA
CSATQGVGGTF
TGCAGTGCTACCCAGGGAGTCGGGGGCACCTTC
>TRBJ2-5|NA|TRBV11-3|NA
CASSSGPQRTQYF
TGTGCCAGCAGCTCCGGTCCCCAACGGACCCAGTACTTC
>TRBJ1-5|NA|TRBV7-5|NA
CVRSLRLGNQPQHF
TGTGTCAGAAGCTTAAGGCTGGGCAATCAGCCCCAGCATTTT
>TRBJ1-2|few|TRBV28|TRBD1
CASHEPDREGYTF
TGTGCCAGCCATGAACCGGACAGGGAGGGCTACACCTTC
>TRBJ1-2|NA|TRBV4-1|NA
CASSQVYRRTNYGYTF
TGCGCCAGCAGCCAAGTATACAGACGAACTAACTATGGCTACACCTTC
>TRBJ2-1|NA|TRBV5-5|NA
CASSLVGGRNEQFF
TGTGCCAGCAGCTTGGTGGGGGGTCGTAATGAGCAGTTCTTC
>TRBJ2-1|NA|TRBV4-1|TRBD2
CASSPSGLAGGYIEQFF
TGCGCCAGCAGCCCAAGCGGGCTAGCGGGAGGGTACATTGAGCAGTTCTTC
>TRBJ2-1|once|TRBV5-1|NA
CASSFRDHKYNEQFF
TGCGCCAGCAGCTTCCGGGACCATAAATACAATGAGCAGTTCTTC
>TRBJ2-3|NA|TRBV11-3|NA
CASSLTGKADTQYF
TGTGCCAGCAGCTTAACGGGAAAGGCAGATACGCAGTATTTT
>TRBJ2-1|once|TRBV2|TRBD2
CASSTTSASYNEQFF
TGTGCCAGCAGTACGACTAGCGCGTCCTACAATGAGCAGTTCTTC
>TRBJ2-2|once|TRBV19|NA
CASSREPQVGGELFF
TGTGCCAGTAGTCGGGAGCCCCAAGTAGGCGGGGAGCTGTTTTTT
>TRBJ1-1|NA|TRBV2|TRBD1
CASGQAQNTEAFF
TGTGCCAGCGGACAGGCACAGAACACTGAAGCTTTCTTT
>TRBJ2-2|NA|TRBV5-1|NA
CASSLDPGGTGELFF
TGCGCCAGCAGCTTGGATCCAGGCGGCACCGGGGAGCTGTTTTTT